This TCR beta chain stems from a study of T cell responses to AZD1222 COVID-19 vaccine. About the study: Timing groups of about 4 and about 12 weeks for second doses were pooled.

About this clone: The antigen remains unidentified.

Whole-study results and caveats: Donors were chiefly white British, with a greater number of females, and clonal diversity was perhaps underestimated. Seropositive status at baseline applied to only a handful of AZD1222 recipients.

Here immunoSEQ multiplex PCR was the method, and the copy in TCRdb shows in-frame clones only, minus some. The sample holds around 160,000 clones; 85% to 95% are singletons and the top ten take approximately 2%. V was clipped by 2 bases and J by 0 bases; unmatched bases: 3. There are 15 residues in the CDR3. The germline V gene encodes CDR1 LGHNA and CDR2 YNFKEQ. The sequencing here drew on peripheral blood, taken on day 0 of AZD1222 vaccination. The chain links TRBV4-2 to TRBJ2-5, with 7 nucleotides matching TRBD1. The sequence came from an adult in good health. Written as DNA, the CDR3 is TGTGCCAGCAGCCAATCCGGGACAGACCAAGAGACCCAGTACTTC. As protein: CASSQSGTDQETQYF.